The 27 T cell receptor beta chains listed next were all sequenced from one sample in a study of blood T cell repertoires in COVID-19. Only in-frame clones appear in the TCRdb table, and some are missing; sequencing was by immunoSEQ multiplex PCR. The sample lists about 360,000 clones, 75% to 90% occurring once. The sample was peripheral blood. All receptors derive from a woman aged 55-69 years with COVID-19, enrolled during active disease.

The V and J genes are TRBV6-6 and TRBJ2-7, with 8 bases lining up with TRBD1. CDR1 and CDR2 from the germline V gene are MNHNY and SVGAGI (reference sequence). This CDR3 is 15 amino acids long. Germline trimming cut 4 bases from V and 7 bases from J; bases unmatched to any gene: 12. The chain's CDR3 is CASSFFLQGAGEQYF. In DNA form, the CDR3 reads TGTGCCAGCAGTTTTTTCCTCCAGGGGGCGGGTGAGCAGTACTTC.

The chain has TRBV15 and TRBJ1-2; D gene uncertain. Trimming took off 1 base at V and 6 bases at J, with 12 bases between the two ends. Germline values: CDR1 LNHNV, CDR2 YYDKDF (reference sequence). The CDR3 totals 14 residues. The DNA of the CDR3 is TGTGCCACCAGCAGAGTGGAGGGATCTGATGGCTACACCTTC. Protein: CATSRVEGSDGYTF.

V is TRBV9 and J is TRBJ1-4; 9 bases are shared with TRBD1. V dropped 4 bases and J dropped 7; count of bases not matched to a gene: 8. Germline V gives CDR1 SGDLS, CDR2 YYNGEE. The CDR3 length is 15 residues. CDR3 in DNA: TGTGCCAGCAGCCCCGGAGGGACAGGGTCTGAAAAACTGTTTTTT. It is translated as CASSPGGTGSEKLFF.

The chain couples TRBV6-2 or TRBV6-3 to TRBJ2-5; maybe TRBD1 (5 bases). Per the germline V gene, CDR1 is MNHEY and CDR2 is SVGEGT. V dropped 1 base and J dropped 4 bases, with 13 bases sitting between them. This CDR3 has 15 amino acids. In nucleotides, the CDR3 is TGTGCCAGCAGTTACTATCAGGGTGGGGCAGAGACCCAGTACTTC. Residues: CASSYYQGGAETQYF.

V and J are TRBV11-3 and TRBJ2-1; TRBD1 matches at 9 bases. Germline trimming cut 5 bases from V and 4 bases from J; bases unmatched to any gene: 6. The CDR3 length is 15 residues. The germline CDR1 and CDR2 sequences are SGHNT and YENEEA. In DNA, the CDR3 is TGTGCCAGCAGCCGCGGGACAGGGACTTACAATGAGCAGTTCTTC. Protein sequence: CASSRGTGTYNEQFF.

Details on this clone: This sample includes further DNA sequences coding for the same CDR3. CDR3 nucleotides: TGTGCCTGGAGTACAGGCCCCTATGGCTACACCTTC. It encodes CAWSTGPYGYTF. The chain uses TRBV30 and TRBJ1-2; possible D gene TRBD1, 5 bases. The CDR3 loop spans 12 amino acids. The germline V gene encodes CDR1 GTSNPN and CDR2 SVGIG (reference sequence). V lost 2 bases to trimming and J lost 4 bases, with 8 bases between them.

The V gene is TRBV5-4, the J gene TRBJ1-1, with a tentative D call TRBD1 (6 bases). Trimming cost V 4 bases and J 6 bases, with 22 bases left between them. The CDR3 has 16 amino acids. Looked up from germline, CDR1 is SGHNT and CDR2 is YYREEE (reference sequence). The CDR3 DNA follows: TGTGCCAGCAGCGACAGGACGGCATCGCGGTCCGCTGAAGCTTTCTTT. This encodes CASSDRTASRSAEAFF.

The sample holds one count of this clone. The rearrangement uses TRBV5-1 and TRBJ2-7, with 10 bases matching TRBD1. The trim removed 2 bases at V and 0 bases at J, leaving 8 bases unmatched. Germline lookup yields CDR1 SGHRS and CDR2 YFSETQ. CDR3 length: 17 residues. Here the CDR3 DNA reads TGCGCCAGCAGCTTCGATTCGGGGACAGGGGTCTCCTACGAGCAGTACTTC. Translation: CASSFDSGTGVSYEQYF.

The CDR3 bases are TGTGCCAGCAGTCCCGACGGACTCATGAACACTGAAGCTTTCTTT. Amino acids: CASSPDGLMNTEAFF. The chain employs TRBV5-4 and TRBJ1-1; D is ambiguous. V lost 5 bases to trimming and J lost 0 bases, with 14 bases between them. The V gene's germline CDR1 is SGHNT and CDR2 YYREEE (reference sequence). The CDR3 has 15 amino acids.

As DNA, the CDR3 is TGTGCCAGCAGCCAAGAACGCTATCACCCAGGGTGGCCTTCCTACAATGAGCAGTTCTTC. Translating it yields CASSQERYHPGWPSYNEQFF. J is TRBJ2-1 and V is TRBV3-1 (or the pseudogene TRBV3-2), with a weak D call TRBD1 (5 bases). The V gene's germline CDR1 is LGHDT and CDR2 YNNKEL (reference sequence). The V and J ends lost 0 bases and 1 base respectively, with 22 bases between them. The CDR3 is 20 amino acids.

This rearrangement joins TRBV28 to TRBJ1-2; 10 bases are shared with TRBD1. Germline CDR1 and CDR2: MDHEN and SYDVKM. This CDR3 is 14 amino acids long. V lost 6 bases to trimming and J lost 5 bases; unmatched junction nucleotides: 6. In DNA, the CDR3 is TGTGCCAGCAGGTTGGGACAGGGGAGGTATGGCTACACCTTC. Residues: CASRLGQGRYGYTF.

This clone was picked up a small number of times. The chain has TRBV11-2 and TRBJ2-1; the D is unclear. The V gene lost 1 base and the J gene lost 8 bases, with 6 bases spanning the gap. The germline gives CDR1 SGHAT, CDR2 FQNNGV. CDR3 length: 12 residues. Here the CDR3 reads CASSLGVDEQFF. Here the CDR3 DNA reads TGTGCCAGCAGCTTAGGAGTAGATGAGCAGTTCTTC.

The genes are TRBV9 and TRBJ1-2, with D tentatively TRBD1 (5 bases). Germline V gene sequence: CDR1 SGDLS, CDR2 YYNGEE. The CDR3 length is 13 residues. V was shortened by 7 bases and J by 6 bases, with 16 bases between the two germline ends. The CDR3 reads CASGGEGIHGYTF. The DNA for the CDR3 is TGTGCCAGCGGCGGGGAGGGGATTCATGGCTACACCTTC.

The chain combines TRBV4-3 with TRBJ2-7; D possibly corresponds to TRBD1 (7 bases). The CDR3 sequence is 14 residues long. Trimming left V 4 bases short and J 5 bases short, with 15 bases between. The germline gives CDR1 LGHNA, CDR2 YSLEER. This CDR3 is CASSLRGERDEQYF. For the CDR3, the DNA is TGCGCCAGCAGCCTCAGGGGGGAGAGAGACGAGCAGTACTTC.

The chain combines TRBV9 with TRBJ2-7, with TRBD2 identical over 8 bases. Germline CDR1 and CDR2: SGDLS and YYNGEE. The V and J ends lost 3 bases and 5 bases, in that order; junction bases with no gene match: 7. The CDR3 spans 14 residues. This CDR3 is CASSANGGANEQYF. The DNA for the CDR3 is TGTGCCAGCAGCGCGAACGGGGGGGCCAACGAGCAGTACTTC.

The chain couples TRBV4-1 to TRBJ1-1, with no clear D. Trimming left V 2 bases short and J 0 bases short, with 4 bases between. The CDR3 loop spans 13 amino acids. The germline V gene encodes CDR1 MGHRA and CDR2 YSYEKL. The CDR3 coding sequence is TGCGCCAGCAGCCAAACAGTGAACACTGAAGCTTTCTTT. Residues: CASSQTVNTEAFF.

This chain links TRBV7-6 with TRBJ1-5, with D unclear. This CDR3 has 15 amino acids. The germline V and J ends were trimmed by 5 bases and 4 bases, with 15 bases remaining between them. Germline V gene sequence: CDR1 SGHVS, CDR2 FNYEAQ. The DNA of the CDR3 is TGTGCCAGCAGCGAGGGCACTCTTTGGAATCAGCCCCAGCATTTT. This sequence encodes CASSEGTLWNQPQHF.

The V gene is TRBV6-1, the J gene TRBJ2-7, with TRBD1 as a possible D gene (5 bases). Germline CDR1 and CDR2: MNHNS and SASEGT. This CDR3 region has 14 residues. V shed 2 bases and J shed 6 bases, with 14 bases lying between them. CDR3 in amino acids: CASSESGFSSEQYF. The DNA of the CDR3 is TGTGCCAGCAGTGAATCAGGGTTCAGTTCCGAGCAGTACTTC.

This CDR3 is CASSQPWTSSGYTF. The DNA for the CDR3 is TGCGCCAGCAGCCAACCATGGACATCCTCTGGCTACACCTTC. The V gene is TRBV4-1, the J gene TRBJ1-2, with TRBD1 as a possible D gene (5 bases). Trimming cost V 2 bases and J 7 bases, with 14 bases left between them. CDR3 length equals 14 residues. The germline V gene encodes CDR1 MGHRA and CDR2 YSYEKL.

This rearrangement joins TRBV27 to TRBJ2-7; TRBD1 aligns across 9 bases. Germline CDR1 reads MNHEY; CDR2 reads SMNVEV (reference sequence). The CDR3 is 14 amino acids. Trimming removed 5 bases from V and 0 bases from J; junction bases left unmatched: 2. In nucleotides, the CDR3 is TGTGCCAGCAGTCGGGACAGGGCCTCCTACGAGCAGTACTTC. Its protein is CASSRDRASYEQYF.

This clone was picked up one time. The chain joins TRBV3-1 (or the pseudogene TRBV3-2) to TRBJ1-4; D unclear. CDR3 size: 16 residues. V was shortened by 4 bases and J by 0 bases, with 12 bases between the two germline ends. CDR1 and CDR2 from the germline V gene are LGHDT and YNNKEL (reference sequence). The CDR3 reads CASSPRAGSTNEKLFF. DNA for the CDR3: TGTGCCAGCAGCCCGCGGGCGGGGTCAACTAATGAAAAACTGTTTTTT.

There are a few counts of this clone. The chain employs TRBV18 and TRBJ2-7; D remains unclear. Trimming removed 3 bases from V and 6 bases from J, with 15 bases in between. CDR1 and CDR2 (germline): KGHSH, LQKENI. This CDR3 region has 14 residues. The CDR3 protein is CASSPRDSLFEQYF. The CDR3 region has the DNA TGTGCCAGCTCACCCCGCGATTCCCTATTCGAGCAGTACTTC.

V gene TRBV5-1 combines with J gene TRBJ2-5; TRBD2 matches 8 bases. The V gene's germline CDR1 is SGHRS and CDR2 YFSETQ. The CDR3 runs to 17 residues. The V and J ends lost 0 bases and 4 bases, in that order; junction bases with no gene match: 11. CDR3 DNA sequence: TGCGCCAGCAGCTTGGAGTCGCTCAGCGGGGGAGGAGAGACCCAGTACTTC. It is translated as CASSLESLSGGGETQYF.

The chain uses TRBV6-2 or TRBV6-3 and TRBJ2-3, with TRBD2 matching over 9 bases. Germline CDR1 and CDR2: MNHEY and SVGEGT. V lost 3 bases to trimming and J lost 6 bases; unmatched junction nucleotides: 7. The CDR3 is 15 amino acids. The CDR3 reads CASSYTAGGRDTQYF. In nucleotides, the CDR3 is TGTGCCAGCAGTTATACGGCGGGGGGGCGGGATACGCAGTATTTT.

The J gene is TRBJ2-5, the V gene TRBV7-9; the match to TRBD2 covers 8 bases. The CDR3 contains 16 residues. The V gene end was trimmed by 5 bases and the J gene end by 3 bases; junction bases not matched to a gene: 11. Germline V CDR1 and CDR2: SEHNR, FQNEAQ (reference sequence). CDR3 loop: CASSLLVRGGEETQYF. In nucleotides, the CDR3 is TGTGCCAGCAGCCTACTCGTCCGGGGGGGCGAAGAGACCCAGTACTTC.

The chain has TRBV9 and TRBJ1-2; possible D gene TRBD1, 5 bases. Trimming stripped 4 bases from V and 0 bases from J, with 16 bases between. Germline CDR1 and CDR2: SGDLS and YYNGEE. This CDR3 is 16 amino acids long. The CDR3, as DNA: TGTGCCAGCAGCAACCCCGACAGACCAACTAACTATGGCTACACCTTC. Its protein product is CASSNPDRPTNYGYTF.

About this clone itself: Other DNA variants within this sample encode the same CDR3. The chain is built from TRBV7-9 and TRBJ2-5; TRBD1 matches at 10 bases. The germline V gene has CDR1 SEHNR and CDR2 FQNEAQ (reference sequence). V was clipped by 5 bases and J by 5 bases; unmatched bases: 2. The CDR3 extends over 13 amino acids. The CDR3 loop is CASSAGQGETQYF. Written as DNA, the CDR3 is TGTGCCAGCAGCGCGGGACAGGGGGAGACCCAGTACTTC.